This T cell receptor (beta chain) was captured in a study of blood T cells in healthy people across ages. V gave up 4 bases and J gave up 9 bases; unmatched junction bases: 5. This CDR3 has 14 residues. CDR1 and CDR2 from the germline V gene are MNHEY and SVGEGT. This clonotype has a handful of counts. Its antigen is not known. Alongside a J-beta primer mix, a sample-barcoded 5' primer served in a second PCR lasting 7 to 11 cycles. TCRdb analysed the 5' RACE reads with MiXCR anew, one entry per CDR3 protein. The table records around 1.5 million distinct CDR3 sequences, approximately 59% of them present only once. General observations from the study: Donors of long life had a larger count of naive CD4+ cells and greater diversity than aged donors. Unknown CMV status may confound age-related changes in expanded clones. Older age coincided with a roughly linear decline in TCR beta diversity per million T cells.

The draw of peripheral blood yielded 8.5 to 10 milliliters from each donor. V is TRBV6-2 or TRBV6-3 and J is TRBJ2-1; 11 nucleotides match TRBD2. The clonotype originates from a man between 18 and 29 years old in good health. Material for sequencing was blood. The CDR3 DNA follows: TGTGCCAGCAGTTTAGCGGGGGGGCCACTTGAGCAGTTCTTC. Its translation: CASSLAGGPLEQFF.